The T cell receptor beta chain under discussion was sequenced for a study of monozygotic twins with inflammatory bowel disease (dated by TCRdb to between 2019 and 2020). About the study as a whole: The full study comprised some 30 monozygotic twin pairs: nine German pairs (four IBD-concordant, five IBD-discordant) and 19 IBD-discordant Danish pairs. The search for disease-associated traits relied mainly on comparing IBD patients with their genetically identical healthy co-twins within discordant pairs. Each individual had, on average, about 151 000 unique TCRalpha sequences and 181 000 unique TCRbeta sequences available for analysis. What the authors observed across the whole study: Differing immunosuppressive treatments among patients may have added background noise and inter-individual variability to the repertoires. No single strong signal or clonotype linked to IBD turned up in the results, so the idea that one exists was not supported. The analysis was unable to tell different T cell subtypes apart. Compared with healthy twins, IBD patients had fewer clonotypes in common with other individuals, a difference most pronounced in patients showing signs of disease activity. TCRbeta repertoire diversity, by inverse Simpson index, was decreased in IBD patients compared with their healthy co-twins. No difference in repertoire similarity was observed between concordant and discordant twins, possibly owing to limited statistical power.

The library was built by means of 5' RACE. The input for every TCR library was 3,500 to 4,000 ng of total RNA. cDNA was synthesized with SMARTScribe reverse transcriptase in eight separate reactions per sample. During cDNA synthesis, template switching was used to introduce unique molecular identifiers that contained a 6-nucleotide sample barcode. TCRalpha and TCRbeta cDNA was amplified by two nested PCRs of 16 and 9 cycles, with bead purification after each PCR. Before amplification, the cDNA was treated with uracil DNA-glycosylase and purified using the QIAquick PCR purification kit. The second PCR was the step at which Illumina TruSeq-compatible adapters and sample-specific barcodes were added. Library quality and concentration were assessed using TapeStation and Qubit, and 4.5 to 5.5 ng of each library was pooled. Sequencing of the pooled libraries was done on an Illumina HiSeq2500 single-index Rapid Run using custom sequencing primers and 2 x 100 bp reads. On the authors' methods: MiGEC version 1.2.6 was used for UMI-based consensus assembly, which corrected PCR and sequencing errors. MiXCR version 2.1.1 was used to carry out V(D)J alignment, clonotype assembly and CDR3 extraction. Normalisation of gene usage, clonotype sharing and MAIT/NKT TCR abundance was achieved by analysing the top 1000, 10 000 and 20 000 clonotypes per sample. After downsampling to 27 000 UMIs, diversity was calculated as the inverse Simpson index using the vegan R package. Paired Mann-Whitney U tests were applied to discordant twin pairs, with Benjamini-Hochberg correction for multiple testing. TCRdb reprocessed the reads, so every CDR3 protein sequence counts as one entry and DNA is not shown. Here the V and J calls rest on TCRdb's processing, not on the authors' analysis. The sample's table covers 400,000 or so distinct CDR3 sequences. The ten largest clones add up to 2% to 2.5% of the sample.

With regard to this clonotype: Its target antigen remains unknown.

A roughly 2.7 ml peripheral blood sample was drawn into PAXgene tubes per donor and stored at -80°C. Without any T cell sorting, total RNA was extracted from whole blood using the PAXgene blood miRNA kit on an automated QIAcube. Peripheral blood from monozygotic twin pairs, either concordant or discordant for inflammatory bowel disease, underwent deep TCRalpha and TCRbeta repertoire profiling that used unique molecular barcoding. Smoking habits were recorded for all twin pairs, and each individual was classified as a current, former or never smoker. According to the germline V gene, CDR1 reads MNHEY and CDR2 reads SVGEGT. Measured from the cysteine to the phenylalanine, the CDR3 is 14 residues long. No nucleotide data were recorded.

The V and J genes are TRBV6-2 or TRBV6-3 and TRBJ1-2. Source material: blood. This TCR was sampled from a human donor with ulcerative colitis or Crohn's disease, or a healthy co-twin of an affected twin (not recorded which). The CDR3 region has the sequence CASSYSIQNYGYTF.